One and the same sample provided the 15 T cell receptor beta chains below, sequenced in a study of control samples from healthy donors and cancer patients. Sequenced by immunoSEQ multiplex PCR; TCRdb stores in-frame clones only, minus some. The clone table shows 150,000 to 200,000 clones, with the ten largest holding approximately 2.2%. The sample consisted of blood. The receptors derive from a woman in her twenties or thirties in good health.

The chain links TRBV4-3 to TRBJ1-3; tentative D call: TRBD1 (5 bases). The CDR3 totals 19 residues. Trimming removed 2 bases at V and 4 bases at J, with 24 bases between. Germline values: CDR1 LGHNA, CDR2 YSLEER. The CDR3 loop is CASSQYLKGQGLSGNTIYF. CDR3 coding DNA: TGCGCCAGCAGCCAATATCTGAAAGGGCAGGGACTATCGGGAAACACCATATATTTT.

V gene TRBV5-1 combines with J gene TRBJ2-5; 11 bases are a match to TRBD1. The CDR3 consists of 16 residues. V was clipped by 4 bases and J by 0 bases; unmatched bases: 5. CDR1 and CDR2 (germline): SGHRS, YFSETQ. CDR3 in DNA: TGCGCCAGCAGCCAGGGGACAGGGGGTTACCAAGAGACCCAGTACTTC. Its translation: CASSQGTGGYQETQYF.

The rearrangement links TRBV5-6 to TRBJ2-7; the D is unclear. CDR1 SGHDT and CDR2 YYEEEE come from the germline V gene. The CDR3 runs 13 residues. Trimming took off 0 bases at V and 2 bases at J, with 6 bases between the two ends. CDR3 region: CASSLEAPYEQYF. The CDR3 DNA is TGTGCCAGCAGCTTGGAAGCACCCTACGAGCAGTACTTC.

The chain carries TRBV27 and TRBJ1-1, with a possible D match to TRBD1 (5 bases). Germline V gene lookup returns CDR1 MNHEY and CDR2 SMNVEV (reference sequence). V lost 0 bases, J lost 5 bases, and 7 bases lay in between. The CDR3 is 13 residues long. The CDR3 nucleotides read TGTGCCAGCAGTTTATCGGGGCAAACTGAAGCTTTCTTT. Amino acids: CASSLSGQTEAFF.

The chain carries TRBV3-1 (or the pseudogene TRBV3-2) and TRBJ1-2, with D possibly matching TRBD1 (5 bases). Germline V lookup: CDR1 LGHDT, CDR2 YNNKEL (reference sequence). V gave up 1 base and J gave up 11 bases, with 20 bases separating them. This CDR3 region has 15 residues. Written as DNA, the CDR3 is TGTGCCAGCAGCCAAGCTCGGGGGGTGGGAGGTTGGTACACCTTC. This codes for CASSQARGVGGWYTF.

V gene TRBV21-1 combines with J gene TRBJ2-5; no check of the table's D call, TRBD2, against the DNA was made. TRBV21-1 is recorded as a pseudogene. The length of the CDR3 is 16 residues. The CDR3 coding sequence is TGTGCCAGCAGCAAAACCCAGCGGGGGTGCCAAGAGACCCAGTACTTC. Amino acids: CASSKTQRGCQETQYF.

In DNA form, the CDR3 reads TGTGCCTGGAGGTACTCACCGAACTATGGCTACACCTTC. It is translated as CAWRYSPNYGYTF. The gene calls are TRBV30 and TRBJ1-2; D is unclear. Germline-derived CDR1 and CDR2 are GTSNPN and SVGIG (reference sequence). The germline V and J ends were trimmed by 3 bases and 2 bases, with 10 bases remaining between them. CDR3 length equals 13 residues.

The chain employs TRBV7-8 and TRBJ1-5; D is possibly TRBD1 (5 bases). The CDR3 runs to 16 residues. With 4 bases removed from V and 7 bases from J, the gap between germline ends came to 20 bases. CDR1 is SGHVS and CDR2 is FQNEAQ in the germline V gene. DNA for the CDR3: TGTGCCAGCAGCTCCCTCGGGGGGGGTAGAGGACAGCCCCAGCATTTT. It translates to CASSSLGGGRGQPQHF.

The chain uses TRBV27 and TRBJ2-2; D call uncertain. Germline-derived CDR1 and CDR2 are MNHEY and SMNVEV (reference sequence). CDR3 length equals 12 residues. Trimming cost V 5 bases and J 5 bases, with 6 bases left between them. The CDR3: CASSPYTGELFF. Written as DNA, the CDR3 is TGTGCCAGCAGTCCCTATACCGGGGAGCTGTTTTTT.

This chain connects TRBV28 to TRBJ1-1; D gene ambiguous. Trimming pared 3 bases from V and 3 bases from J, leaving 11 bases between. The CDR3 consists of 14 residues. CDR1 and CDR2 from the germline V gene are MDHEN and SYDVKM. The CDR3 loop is CASSFSLRDTEAFF. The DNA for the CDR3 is TGTGCCAGCAGTTTTTCGTTGAGGGACACTGAAGCTTTCTTT.

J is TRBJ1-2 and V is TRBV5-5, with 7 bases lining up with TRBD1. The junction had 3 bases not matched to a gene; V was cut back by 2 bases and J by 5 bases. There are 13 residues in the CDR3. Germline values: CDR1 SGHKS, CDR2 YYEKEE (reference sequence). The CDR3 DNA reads TGTGCCAGCAGCTTCCCGACAGGGTATGGCTACACCTTC. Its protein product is CASSFPTGYGYTF.

The CDR3 loop is CASSSSLGPTYEQYF. CDR3 DNA: TGCGCCAGCAGCTCGTCACTAGGGCCGACCTACGAGCAGTACTTC. The gene calls are TRBV5-1 and TRBJ2-7, with D possibly being TRBD2 (5 bases). Germline-derived CDR1 and CDR2 are SGHRS and YFSETQ. Trimming shortened V by 3 bases and J by 2 bases, and 15 bases separated the two germline ends. The CDR3 is 15 residues long.

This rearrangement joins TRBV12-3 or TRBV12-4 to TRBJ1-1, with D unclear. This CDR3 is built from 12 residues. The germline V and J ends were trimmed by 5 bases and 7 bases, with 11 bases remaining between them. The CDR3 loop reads CASSIDTLEAFF. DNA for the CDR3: TGTGCCAGCAGTATAGACACCCTTGAAGCTTTCTTT.

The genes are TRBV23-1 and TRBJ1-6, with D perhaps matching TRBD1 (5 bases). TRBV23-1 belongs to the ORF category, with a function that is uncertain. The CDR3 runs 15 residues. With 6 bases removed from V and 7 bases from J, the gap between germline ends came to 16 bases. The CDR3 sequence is CASSLMTVTNSPLHF. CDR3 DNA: TGCGCCAGCAGCCTAATGACAGTTACAAATTCACCCCTCCACTTT.

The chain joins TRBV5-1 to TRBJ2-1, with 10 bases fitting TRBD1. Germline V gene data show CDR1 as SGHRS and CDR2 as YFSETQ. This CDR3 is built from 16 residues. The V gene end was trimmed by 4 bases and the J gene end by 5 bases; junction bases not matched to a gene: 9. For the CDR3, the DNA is TGCGCCAGCAGCCGTCCCGGGACAGGGGAGAACAATGAGCAGTTCTTC. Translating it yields CASSRPGTGENNEQFF.